A single sample is the source of the 17 T cell receptor beta chains below, sequenced in a study of blood T cell repertoires in COVID-19. The data were produced by immunoSEQ multiplex PCR, yet TCRdb's version contains in-frame clones alone and is incomplete. The sample includes 200,000 to 250,000 clones, about 88% seen only once; the top ten take under 2%. Input material: peripheral blood. The origin of the receptors is a man in his forties with active or convalescent COVID-19.

This clone was detected only once. The CDR3 spells CASSTYSGFEKLFF. The CDR3 DNA sequence: TGTGCCAGCAGTACTTATTCGGGATTCGAAAAACTGTTTTTT. The chain joins TRBV27 to TRBJ1-4; D is undetermined. Germline-derived CDR1 and CDR2 are MNHEY and SMNVEV (reference sequence). V was clipped by 5 bases and J by 8 bases, with 15 bases between them. The CDR3 has 14 amino acids.

The chain couples TRBV27 to TRBJ2-2; 7 bases map to TRBD2. With 6 bases clipped from V and 5 bases from J, the junction kept 9 bases outside the gene matches. Germline V gene lookup returns CDR1 MNHEY and CDR2 SMNVEV (reference sequence). The CDR3 is 15 residues long. This chain's CDR3 is CASSPGTTLTGELFF. The CDR3 bases are TGTGCCAGCAGCCCCGGGACTACTCTTACCGGGGAGCTGTTTTTT.

The chain links TRBV27 to TRBJ1-2, with TRBD1 matching 7 bases. Germline V lookup: CDR1 MNHEY, CDR2 SMNVEV (reference sequence). This CDR3 has 12 amino acids. Trimming took 4 bases from V and 4 from J; bases not matched to a gene: 0. In nucleotides, the CDR3 is TGTGCCAGCAGTTCAGGGGGCTATGGCTACACCTTC. Translation: CASSSGGYGYTF.

The chain is built from TRBV2 and TRBJ1-5, with 12 bases that match TRBD1. CDR1 SNHLY and CDR2 FYNNEI come from the germline V gene. The V gene end was trimmed by 0 bases and the J gene end by 2 bases; junction bases not matched to a gene: 5. The CDR3 totals 18 residues. The CDR3: CASSEAPGQGAGNQPQHF. In DNA form, the CDR3 reads TGTGCCAGCAGTGAAGCGCCGGGACAGGGGGCGGGCAATCAGCCCCAGCATTTT.

The chain recombines TRBV4-1 with TRBJ2-7, with D possibly being TRBD2 (6 bases). CDR3 length equals 13 residues. Trimming took off 4 bases at V and 7 bases at J, with 14 bases between the two ends. The germline CDR1 and CDR2 sequences are MGHRA and YSYEKL. The CDR3 DNA reads as TGCGCCAGCAGCCTACTCCCTCGGGAGGAGCAGTACTTC. This translates into CASSLLPREEQYF.

V usage is TRBV4-1 and J usage is TRBJ1-2; no definite D call. V lost 1 base, J lost 8 bases, and 17 bases lay in between. CDR1 is MGHRA and CDR2 is YSYEKL in the germline V gene. This CDR3 region has 15 residues. For the CDR3, the DNA is TGCGCCAGCAGCCAAGGTCTCGGCGGATCTCGCGGCTACACCTTC. The encoded protein is CASSQGLGGSRGYTF.

The chain carries TRBV7-9 and TRBJ2-3; 12 nucleotides align to TRBD1. In germline, CDR1 is SEHNR, CDR2 FQNEAQ (reference sequence). This CDR3 spans 19 amino acids. Trimming took 3 bases from V and 0 from J; bases not matched to a gene: 10. CDR3 sequence reads: CASSLGTGGTLSSTDTQYF. In nucleotides, the CDR3 is TGTGCCAGCAGCTTGGGGACAGGGGGCACTTTGTCTAGCACAGATACGCAGTATTTT.

There are a few counts of this clone. J is TRBJ2-5 and V is TRBV9; TRBD2 is a possible D gene (6 bases). The CDR3 is 15 residues long. Germline CDR1 reads SGDLS; CDR2 reads YYNGEE. V gave up 4 bases and J gave up 5 bases, with 18 bases separating them. CDR3 nucleotides: TGTGCCAGCAGCCATAACTCAGGTGGGAGGGAGACCCAGTACTTC. It is translated as CASSHNSGGRETQYF.

The J gene is TRBJ2-7, the V gene TRBV21-1; no check of the table's D call, TRBD2, against the DNA was made. TRBV21-1 is annotated as a pseudogene. CDR3 length: 12 residues. The CDR3 DNA is TGTGCCACCCCGGGGGTTCACTACGAGCAGTACTTC. It yields the protein CATPGVHYEQYF.

The rearrangement links TRBV30 to TRBJ1-1; D remains ambiguous. V gave up 5 bases and J gave up 9 bases, with 10 bases separating them. This CDR3 spans 10 amino acids. Germline lookup yields CDR1 GTSNPN and CDR2 SVGIG (reference sequence). DNA for the CDR3: TGTGCCTGGGTTCGCGTTCAAGCTTTCTTT. Protein product: CAWVRVQAFF.

V is TRBV5-4 and J is TRBJ1-1; the D gene is possibly TRBD1 (6 bases). Trimming cost V 4 bases and J 6 bases, with 13 bases left between them. CDR1 is SGHNT, CDR2 YYREEE, per germline (reference sequence). The CDR3 runs to 13 residues. The CDR3 spells CASSHGDIAEAFF. The CDR3 bases are TGTGCCAGCAGCCATGGGGACATTGCTGAAGCTTTCTTT.

The chain carries TRBV27 and TRBJ2-1, with 7 bases matching TRBD2. Germline trimming cut 6 bases from V and 6 bases from J; bases unmatched to any gene: 14. There are 16 residues in the CDR3. From germline, CDR1 is MNHEY and CDR2 SMNVEV (reference sequence). This chain's CDR3 is CASSRIPGLKRNEQFF. Here the CDR3 DNA reads TGTGCCAGCAGCCGAATTCCGGGACTAAAACGCAATGAGCAGTTCTTC.

The chain has TRBV10-2 and TRBJ1-3, with D possibly being TRBD1 (5 bases). V lost 7 bases and J 1 base, leaving 8 bases between the germline ends. CDR1 is WSHSY and CDR2 is SAAADI in the germline V gene. The CDR3 loop spans 13 amino acids. The CDR3 nucleotides are TGCGCCAGCACTGGACAATCTGGAAACACCATATATTTT. Residues: CASTGQSGNTIYF.

The chain employs TRBV5-1 and TRBJ2-1; 11 bases map to TRBD1. The CDR3 totals 16 residues. Germline V lookup: CDR1 SGHRS, CDR2 YFSETQ. V was pared by 4 bases and J by 4 bases, with 7 bases of the junction left unmatched. CDR3 amino acids: CASSARTGGHYNEQFF. The CDR3 region has the DNA TGCGCCAGCAGCGCCCGGACAGGGGGCCATTACAATGAGCAGTTCTTC.

The chain recombines TRBV2 with TRBJ2-1, with TRBD2 matching 13 bases. Germline V gene lookup returns CDR1 SNHLY and CDR2 FYNNEI. V shed 3 bases, J shed 5 bases, and the junction held 10 bases outside the gene matches. This CDR3 spans 18 amino acids. The CDR3 DNA reads TGTGCCAGCAGTGAGTCGACTAGCGGGGGGACGAGAAACAATGAGCAGTTCTTC. Its protein product is CASSESTSGGTRNNEQFF.

The chain recombines TRBV5-8 with TRBJ1-1, with TRBD1 matching over 7 bases. The ends lost 2 bases at V and 5 bases at J; junction bases unmatched: 12. From germline, CDR1 is SGHTS and CDR2 YDEGEE. This CDR3 has 16 amino acids. The CDR3 reads CASSFYLQGSGTEAFF. CDR3 nucleotides: TGTGCCAGCAGCTTCTACCTACAGGGGAGTGGGACTGAAGCTTTCTTT.

The DNA for the CDR3 is TGTGCCAGCAGCGCCGACAGGGGTACTGGGGCCAACGTCCTGACTTTC. Encoded protein: CASSADRGTGANVLTF. The chain has TRBV5-6 and TRBJ2-6; 8 nucleotides align to TRBD1. V gave up 4 bases and J gave up 2 bases; unmatched junction bases: 5. This CDR3 is built from 16 residues. CDR1 SGHDT and CDR2 YYEEEE come from the germline V gene. Supplemented by reference TRBV5-6 and TRBJ2-6, the full variable domain reads DAGVTQSPTHLIKTRGQQVTLRCSPKSGHDTVSWYQQALGQGPQFIFQYYEEEERQRGNFPDRFSGHQFPNYSSELNVNALLLGDSALYLCASSADRGTGANVLTFGAGSRLTVL.